This TCR beta chain was identified in a study of cytomegalovirus exposure and HLA in healthy donors. General observations from the study: V- and J-gene trimming of TCR beta was linked (in a later analysis) to a missense DCLRE1C variant. From TCR beta sequences, most subjects' HLA-A and HLA-B alleles were reportedly predicted accurately.

Comment on this clone: As yet, its antigen is unknown.

The PCR was carried out with 60 Vbeta primers and 13 Jbeta primers. Assay used: immunoSEQ multiplex PCR; TCRdb lists only in-frame clones, some missing. The sample holds about 190,000 clones, roughly 84% seen once. Germline-derived CDR1 and CDR2 are SGHRS and YFSETQ. This CDR3 comprises 19 residues. V lost 6 bases and J 1 base, leaving 28 bases between the germline ends. The V gene is TRBV5-1, the J gene TRBJ1-1; D is uncertain. The source is a boy aged 5 to 17 in good health and CMV-seronegative. The sequenced sample consisted of PBMCs. The CDR3 bases are TGCGCCAGCACCCCCATCTTTGATAGGAAGGAGGGCTCGAACACTGAAGCTTTCTTT. Its translation is CASTPIFDRKEGSNTEAFF.